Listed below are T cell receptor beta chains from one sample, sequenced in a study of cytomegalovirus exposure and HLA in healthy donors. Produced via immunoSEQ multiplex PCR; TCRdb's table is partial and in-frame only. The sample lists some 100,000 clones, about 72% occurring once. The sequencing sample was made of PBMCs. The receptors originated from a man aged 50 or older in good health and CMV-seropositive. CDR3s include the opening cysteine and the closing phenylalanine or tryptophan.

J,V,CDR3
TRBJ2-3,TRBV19,CASSSHEGAKDTQYF
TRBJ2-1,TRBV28,CASSYTGAYNEQFF
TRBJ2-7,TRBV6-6,CASIGEGQGSYEQYF
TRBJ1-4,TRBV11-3,CASSQKVGAELFF
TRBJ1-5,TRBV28,CASSPLQGQPQHF
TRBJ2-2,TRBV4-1,CASSQVLGYNTGELFF
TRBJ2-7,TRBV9,CASSVGGLTRDEQYF
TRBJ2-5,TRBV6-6,CASSGGTYRGTQYF
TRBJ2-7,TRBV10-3,CAISEVELADRGGYEQYF
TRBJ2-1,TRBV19,CASSIQGISDNEQFF
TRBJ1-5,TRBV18,CASSPGGVLINQPQHF
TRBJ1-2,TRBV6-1,CATLTLGGKDYGYTF
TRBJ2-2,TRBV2,CALGPGVNTGELFF
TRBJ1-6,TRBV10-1,CASSGRTGTYNSPLHF
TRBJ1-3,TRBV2,CASRDRRSSGNTIYF
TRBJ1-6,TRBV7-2,CASSAKDRGRASPLHF
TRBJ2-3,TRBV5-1,CASSPSEGGRGDTQYF
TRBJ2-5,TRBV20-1,CSAPAGETQYF
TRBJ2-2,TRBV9,CASSGTELNTGELFF
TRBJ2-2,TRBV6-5,CASSYSEGTGELFF
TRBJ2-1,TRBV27,CASSLIRSSSYEQFF
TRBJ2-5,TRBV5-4,CASSRLAGGLKTQYF
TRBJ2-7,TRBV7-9,CASSLRTGQGVEQYF
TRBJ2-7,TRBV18,CASSATGRGLYEQYF
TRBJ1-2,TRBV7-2,CASSRQVVANYGYTF
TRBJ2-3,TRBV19,CASTRTGGTDTQYF
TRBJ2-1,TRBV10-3,CAISALGLADNEQFF
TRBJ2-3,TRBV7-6,CASSLALTNTDTQYF
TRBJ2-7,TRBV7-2,CASSNRLTGPFSYEQYF